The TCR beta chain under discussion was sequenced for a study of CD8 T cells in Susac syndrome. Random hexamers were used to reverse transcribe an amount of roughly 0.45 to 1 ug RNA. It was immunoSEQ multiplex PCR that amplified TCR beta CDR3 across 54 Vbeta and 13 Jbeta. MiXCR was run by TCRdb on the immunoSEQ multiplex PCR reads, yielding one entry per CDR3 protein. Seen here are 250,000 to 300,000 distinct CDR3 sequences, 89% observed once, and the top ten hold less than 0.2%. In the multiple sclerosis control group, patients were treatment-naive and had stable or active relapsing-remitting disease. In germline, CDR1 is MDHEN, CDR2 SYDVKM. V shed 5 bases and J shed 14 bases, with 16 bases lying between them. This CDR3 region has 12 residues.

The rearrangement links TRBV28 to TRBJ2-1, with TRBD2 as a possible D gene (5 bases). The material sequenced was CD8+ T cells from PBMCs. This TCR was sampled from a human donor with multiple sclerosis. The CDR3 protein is CASSPGLYVEFF. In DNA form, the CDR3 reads TGTGCCAGCAGTCCCGGACTGTACGTCGAGTTCTTC.